These 2 T cell receptor beta chains originate from one sample sequenced in a study of response to subunit inactivated influenza vaccine. One entry per CDR3 protein results from TCRdb running MiXCR on the RT-PCR reads. The sample has some 800,000 distinct CDR3 sequences, around 21% seen once; the top ten hold 10%. The sample in question was PBMCs from blood, obtained around 5 days after vaccination. The receptors stem from a man in his forties or fifties who received an inactivated influenza vaccine.

In its sample, this clonotype was seen many times. The CDR3 spells CASSVRVGYNEQFF. CDR3 coding DNA: TGTGCCAGCAGCGTACGAGTGGGCTACAATGAGCAGTTCTTC. This sequence joins TRBV9 and TRBJ2-1; no reliable D call. Trimming shortened V by 1 base and J by 3 bases, and 8 bases separated the two germline ends. This CDR3 spans 14 amino acids. Germline V gene lookup returns CDR1 SGDLS and CDR2 YYNGEE.

V is TRBV6-5 and J is TRBJ2-5; weak D call: TRBD1 (6 bases). The CDR3 runs to 16 residues. Germline-derived CDR1 and CDR2 are MNHEY and SVGAGI. V was trimmed by 0 bases and J by 5 bases, leaving 16 bases between them. The chain's CDR3 is CASSYSRDTWAETQYF. In DNA form, the CDR3 reads TGTGCCAGCAGTTACTCTCGGGACACCTGGGCCGAGACCCAGTACTTC.